Below, 7 T cell receptor beta chains from the same sample are listed, as sequenced in a study of T cells in Graves' hyperthyroidism and ophthalmopathy. Regions amplified from RNA transcripts were the TCR beta CDR3 regions. HTBI primers were the set used in a first-round RT-PCR of the TCR CDR3. TCRdb reanalysed the multiplex PCR reads using MiXCR and keeps one entry per CDR3 protein. The table lists approximately 300,000 distinct CDR3 sequences, 15% to 20% of them singletons. The sample was blood. The receptors stem from a man aged 45-65 years with Graves' ophthalmopathy.

CDR3 sequence: CASKRDRGNYGYTF. The CDR3 DNA is TGTGCCAGCAAGCGGGACAGGGGTAACTATGGCTACACCTTC. The chain carries TRBV28 and TRBJ1-2; 10 bases map to TRBD1. The CDR3 is 14 amino acids. The trim removed 7 bases at V and 1 base at J, leaving 3 bases unmatched. Looked up from germline, CDR1 is MDHEN and CDR2 is SYDVKM.

The chain joins TRBV14 to TRBJ2-2, with TRBD2 matching 15 bases. The junction had 2 bases not matched to a gene; V was cut back by 4 bases and J by 5 bases. This CDR3 is 16 amino acids long. Germline V gene data show CDR1 as SGHDN and CDR2 as FVKESK. The chain's CDR3 is CASSPGTSGRTGELFF. Written as DNA, the CDR3 is TGTGCCAGCAGCCCGGGGACTAGCGGGAGGACCGGGGAGCTGTTTTTT.

This clonotype was counted at least ten times. This sequence joins TRBV5-1 and TRBJ1-1, with a tentative D call TRBD1 (5 bases). The CDR3 spans 13 residues. Germline CDR1 SGHRS, CDR2 YFSETQ. Trimming removed 4 bases at V and 2 bases at J, with 9 bases between. The CDR3 bases are TGCGCCAGCAGCCGGGACGGCAACACTGAAGCTTTCTTT. The encoded protein is CASSRDGNTEAFF.

This clonotype was detected many times. The rearrangement links TRBV7-2 to TRBJ2-7; maybe TRBD1 (6 bases). This CDR3 has 15 amino acids. The germline V gene has CDR1 SGHTA and CDR2 FQGNSA. V lost 5 bases to trimming and J lost 5 bases, with 19 bases between them. CDR3 loop: CASSPHLGAPDEQYF. The CDR3 coding sequence is TGTGCCAGCAGCCCCCACTTGGGGGCGCCGGACGAGCAGTACTTC.

This clonotype showed up just a few times. The genes are TRBV24-1 and TRBJ1-1; D perhaps matches TRBD1 (6 bases). Germline V CDR1 and CDR2: KGHDR, SFDVKD. The CDR3 totals 11 residues. This CDR3 is CDRERRAEAFF. CDR3 coding DNA: TGTGACAGGGAGAGGCGGGCTGAAGCTTTCTTT.

This clonotype occurred many times. This rearrangement joins TRBV27 to TRBJ2-3; 15 bases fit TRBD2. The CDR3 extends over 15 amino acids. The trim removed 4 bases at V and 6 bases at J, leaving 2 bases unmatched. CDR1 MNHEY and CDR2 SMNVEV come from the germline V gene (reference sequence). As DNA, the CDR3 is TGTGCCAGCAGTTCCGGGACTAGCGGGAGGGATACGCAGTATTTT. Its translation: CASSSGTSGRDTQYF.

This clonotype was counted ten times or more. The chain combines TRBV28 with TRBJ2-1; 11 nucleotides agree with TRBD2. Per germline, CDR1 MDHEN and CDR2 SYDVKM. The CDR3 contains 17 residues. V lost 4 bases and J lost 6; bases outside the gene matches: 11. This CDR3 is CASSSQRLAGTGNEQFF. The CDR3 DNA reads as TGTGCCAGCAGTTCCCAGCGACTAGCGGGAACAGGCAATGAGCAGTTCTTC.